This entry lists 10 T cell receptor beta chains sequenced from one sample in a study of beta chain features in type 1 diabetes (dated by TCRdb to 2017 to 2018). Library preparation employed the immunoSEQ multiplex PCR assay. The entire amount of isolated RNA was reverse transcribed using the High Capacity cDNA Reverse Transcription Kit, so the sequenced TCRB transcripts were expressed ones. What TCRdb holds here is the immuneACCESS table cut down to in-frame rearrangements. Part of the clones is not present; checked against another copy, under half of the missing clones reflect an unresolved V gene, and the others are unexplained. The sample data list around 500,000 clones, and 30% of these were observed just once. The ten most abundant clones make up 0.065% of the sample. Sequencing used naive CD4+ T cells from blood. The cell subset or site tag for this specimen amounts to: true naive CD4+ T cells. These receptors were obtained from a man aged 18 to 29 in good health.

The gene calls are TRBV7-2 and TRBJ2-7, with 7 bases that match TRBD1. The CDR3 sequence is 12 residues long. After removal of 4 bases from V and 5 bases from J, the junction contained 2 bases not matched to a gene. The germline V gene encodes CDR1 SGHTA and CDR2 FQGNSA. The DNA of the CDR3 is TGTGCCAGCAGCTACACAGGGGACGAGCAGTACTTC. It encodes CASSYTGDEQYF.

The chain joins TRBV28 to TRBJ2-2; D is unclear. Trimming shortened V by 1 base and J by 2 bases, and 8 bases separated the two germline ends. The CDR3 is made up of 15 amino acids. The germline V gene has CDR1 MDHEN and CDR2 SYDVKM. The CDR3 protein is CASSLSPSNTGELFF. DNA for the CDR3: TGTGCCAGCAGTTTATCCCCAAGTAACACCGGGGAGCTGTTTTTT.

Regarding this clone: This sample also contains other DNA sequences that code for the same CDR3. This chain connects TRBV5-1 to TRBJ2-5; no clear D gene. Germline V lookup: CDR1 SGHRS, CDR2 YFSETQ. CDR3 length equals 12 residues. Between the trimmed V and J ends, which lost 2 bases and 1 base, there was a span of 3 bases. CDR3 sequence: CASSLIQETQYF. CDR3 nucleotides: TGCGCCAGCAGCTTAATCCAAGAGACCCAGTACTTC.

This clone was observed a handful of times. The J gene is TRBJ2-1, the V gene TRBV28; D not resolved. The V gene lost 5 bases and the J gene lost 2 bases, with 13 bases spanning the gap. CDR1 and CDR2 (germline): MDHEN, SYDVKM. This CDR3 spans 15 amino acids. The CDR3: CASSPRFGPYNEQFF. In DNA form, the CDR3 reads TGTGCCAGCAGTCCACGTTTTGGACCCTACAATGAGCAGTTCTTC.

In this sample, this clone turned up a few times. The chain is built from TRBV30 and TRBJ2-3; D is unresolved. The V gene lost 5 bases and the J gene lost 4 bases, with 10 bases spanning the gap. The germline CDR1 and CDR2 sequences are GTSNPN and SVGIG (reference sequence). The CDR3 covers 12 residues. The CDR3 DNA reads TGTGCCTGGGGATTTGGTGCAGATACGCAGTATTTT. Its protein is CAWGFGADTQYF.

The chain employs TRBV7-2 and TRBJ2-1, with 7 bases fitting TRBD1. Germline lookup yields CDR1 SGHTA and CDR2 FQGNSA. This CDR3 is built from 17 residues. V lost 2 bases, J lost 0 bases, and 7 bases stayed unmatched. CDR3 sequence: CASSLRRGTASYNEQFF. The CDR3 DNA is TGTGCCAGCAGCTTACGAAGAGGGACAGCCTCCTACAATGAGCAGTTCTTC.

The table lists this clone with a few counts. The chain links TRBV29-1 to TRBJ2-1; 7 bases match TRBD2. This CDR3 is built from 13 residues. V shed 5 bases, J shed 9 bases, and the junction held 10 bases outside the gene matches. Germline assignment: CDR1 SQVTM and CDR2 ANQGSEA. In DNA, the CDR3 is TGCAGCGTTAGCGGGGCTCGGGATGTTGAGCAGTTCTTC. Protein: CSVSGARDVEQFF.

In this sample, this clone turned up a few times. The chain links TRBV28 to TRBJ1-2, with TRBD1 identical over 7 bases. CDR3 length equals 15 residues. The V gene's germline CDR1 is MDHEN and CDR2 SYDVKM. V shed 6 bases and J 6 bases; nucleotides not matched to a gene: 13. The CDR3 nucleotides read TGTGCCAGCAGACCCTCCGACAGGGAAAGCCATGGCTACACCTTC. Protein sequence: CASRPSDRESHGYTF.

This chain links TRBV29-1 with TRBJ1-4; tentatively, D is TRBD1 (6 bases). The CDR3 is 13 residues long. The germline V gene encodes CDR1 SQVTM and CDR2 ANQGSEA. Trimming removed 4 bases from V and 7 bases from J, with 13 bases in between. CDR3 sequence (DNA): TGCAGCGTTGTGGACAGAGGGGGTGAAAAACTGTTTTTT. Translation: CSVVDRGGEKLFF.

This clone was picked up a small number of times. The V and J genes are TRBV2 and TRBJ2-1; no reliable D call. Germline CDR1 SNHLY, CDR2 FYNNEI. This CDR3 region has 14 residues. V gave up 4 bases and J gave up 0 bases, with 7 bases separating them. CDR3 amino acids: CASSAQSSYNEQFF. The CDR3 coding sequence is TGTGCCAGCAGTGCCCAATCCTCCTACAATGAGCAGTTCTTC.